This T cell receptor (beta chain) derives from a study of cytomegalovirus exposure and HLA in healthy donors. PCR was performed using 60 Vbeta and 13 Jbeta primers. Assay: immunoSEQ multiplex PCR; the TCRdb copy retains only in-frame clones and omits some. The sample carries approximately 120,000 clones, about 70% recorded once. Germline CDR1 is MGHRA and CDR2 is YSYEKL. The junction had 5 bases not matched to a gene; V was cut back by 1 base and J by 4 bases. The CDR3 sequence is 15 residues long. About this clone: The antigen is unknown.

Study findings and constraints: The study recorded about 160 TCR beta chains that were cytomegalovirus-associated.

This TCR derives from a human donor in good health. Sample: PBMCs. This chain joins TRBV4-1 and TRBJ1-2, with TRBD1 identical over 8 bases. CDR3 sequence reads: CASSQVDREGYGYTF. CDR3 coding DNA: TGCGCCAGCAGCCAAGTGGACAGGGAGGGCTATGGCTACACCTTC.